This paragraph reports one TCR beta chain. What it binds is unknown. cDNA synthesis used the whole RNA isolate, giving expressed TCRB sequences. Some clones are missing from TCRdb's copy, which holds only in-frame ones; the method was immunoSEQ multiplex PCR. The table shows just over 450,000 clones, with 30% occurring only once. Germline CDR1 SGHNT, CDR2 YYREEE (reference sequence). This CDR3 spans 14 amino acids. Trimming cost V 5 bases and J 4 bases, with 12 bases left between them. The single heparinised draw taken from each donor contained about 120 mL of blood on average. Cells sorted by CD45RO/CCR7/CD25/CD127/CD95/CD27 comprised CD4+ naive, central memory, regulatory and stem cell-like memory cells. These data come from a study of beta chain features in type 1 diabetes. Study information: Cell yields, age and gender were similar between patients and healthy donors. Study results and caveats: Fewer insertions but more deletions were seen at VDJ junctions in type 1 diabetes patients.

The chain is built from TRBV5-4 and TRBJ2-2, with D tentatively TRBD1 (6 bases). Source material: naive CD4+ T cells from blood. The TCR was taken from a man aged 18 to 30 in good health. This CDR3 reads CASSLLGGTGELFF. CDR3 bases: TGTGCCAGCAGTCTCCTAGGGGGCACCGGGGAGCTGTTTTTT.